What follows describes a single TCR beta chain. Its target is unknown. V lost 1 base to trimming and J lost 4 bases; unmatched junction nucleotides: 14. Germline V gene data show CDR1 as SGHNT and CDR2 as YENEEA. The CDR3 is 19 residues long. This specimen comes from a study of a mutant IDH1 vaccine in newly diagnosed glioma. Study-wide context: Patients received vaccination from 4-6 weeks after radiotherapy alone, or with temozolomide cycles. Previous care, which was radiotherapy, temozolomide, or both, most often involved both. Mean patient age was about 44 years; around 60% were male and around 40% female.

Only in-frame clones appear in the TCRdb table, and some are missing; sequencing was by immunoSEQ multiplex PCR. This sample carries over 35,000 clones, more than 80% of them seen once, and the ten largest clones take 5% to 6.5%. Stated time point: week 23, last vaccination. With topical imiquimod, each dose of the vaccine consisted of 300 ug of mutant IDH1 20-mer peptide. Specimen: PBMCs, collected from a glioma patient whose treatment included an IDH1 peptide vaccine. The receptor's source is a man between 40 and 49 years old with glioma. The genes are TRBV11-3 and TRBJ1-3; TRBD1 aligns across 9 bases. CDR3 region: CASSLGTPPGQGMGNTIYF. Written as DNA, the CDR3 is TGTGCCAGCAGCTTAGGTACACCACCCGGACAGGGGATGGGAAACACCATATATTTT.